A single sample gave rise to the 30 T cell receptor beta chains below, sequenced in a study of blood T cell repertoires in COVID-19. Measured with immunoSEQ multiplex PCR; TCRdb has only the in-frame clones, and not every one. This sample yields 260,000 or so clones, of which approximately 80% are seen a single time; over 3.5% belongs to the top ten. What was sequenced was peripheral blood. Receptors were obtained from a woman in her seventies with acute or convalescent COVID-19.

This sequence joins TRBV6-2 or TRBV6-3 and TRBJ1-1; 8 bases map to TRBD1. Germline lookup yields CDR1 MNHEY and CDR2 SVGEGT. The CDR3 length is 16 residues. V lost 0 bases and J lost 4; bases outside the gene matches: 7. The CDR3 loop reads CASSYSQGGLGTEAFF. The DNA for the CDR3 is TGTGCCAGCAGTTACTCACAGGGGGGTTTGGGCACTGAAGCTTTCTTT.

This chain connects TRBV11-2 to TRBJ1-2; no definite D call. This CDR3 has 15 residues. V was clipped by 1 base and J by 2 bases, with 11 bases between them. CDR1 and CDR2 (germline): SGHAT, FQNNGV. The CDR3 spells CASSLVGLSNYGYTF. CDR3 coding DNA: TGTGCCAGCAGCTTAGTGGGCCTGTCAAACTATGGCTACACCTTC.

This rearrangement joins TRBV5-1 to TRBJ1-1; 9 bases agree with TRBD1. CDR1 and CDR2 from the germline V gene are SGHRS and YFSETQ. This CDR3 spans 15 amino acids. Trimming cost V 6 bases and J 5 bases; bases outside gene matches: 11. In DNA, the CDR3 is TGCGCCAGCAATGGGGAGGGACAGGGAAGGACTGAAGCTTTCTTT. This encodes CASNGEGQGRTEAFF.

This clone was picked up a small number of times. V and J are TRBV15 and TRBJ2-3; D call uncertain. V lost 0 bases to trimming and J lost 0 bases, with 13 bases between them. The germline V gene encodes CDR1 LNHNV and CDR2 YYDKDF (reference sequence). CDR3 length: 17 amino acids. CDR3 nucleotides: TGTGCCACCAGCAGAGATTGGGTGTGGGCCAGCACAGATACGCAGTATTTT. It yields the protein CATSRDWVWASTDTQYF. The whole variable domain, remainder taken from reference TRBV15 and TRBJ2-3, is DAMVIQNPRYQVTQFGKPVTLSCSQTLNHNVMYWYQQKSSQAPKLLFHYYDKDFNNEADTPDNFQSRRPNTSFCFLDIRSPGLGDTAMYLCATSRDWVWASTDTQYFGPGTRLTVL.

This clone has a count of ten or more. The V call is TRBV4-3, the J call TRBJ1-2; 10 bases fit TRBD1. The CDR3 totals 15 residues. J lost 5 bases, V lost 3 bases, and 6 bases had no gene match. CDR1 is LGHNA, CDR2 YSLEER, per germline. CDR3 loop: CASSHLAGQGYGYTF. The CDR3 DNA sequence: TGCGCCAGCAGCCATTTGGCGGGACAGGGGTATGGCTACACCTTC.

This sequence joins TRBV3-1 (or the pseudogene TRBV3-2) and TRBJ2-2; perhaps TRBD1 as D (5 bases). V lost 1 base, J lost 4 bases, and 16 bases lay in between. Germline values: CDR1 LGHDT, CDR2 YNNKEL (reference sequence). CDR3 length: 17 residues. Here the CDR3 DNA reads TGTGCCAGCAGCCAAGCGTCTGTTCAGGGTGGCACCGGGGAGCTGTTTTTT. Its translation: CASSQASVQGGTGELFF.

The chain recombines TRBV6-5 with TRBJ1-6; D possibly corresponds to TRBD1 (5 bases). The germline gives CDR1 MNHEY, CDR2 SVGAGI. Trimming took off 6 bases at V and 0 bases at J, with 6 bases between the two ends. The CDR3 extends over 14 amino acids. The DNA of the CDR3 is TGTGCCAGCAGAGGGGACTCCTATAATTCACCCCTCCACTTT. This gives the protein CASRGDSYNSPLHF.

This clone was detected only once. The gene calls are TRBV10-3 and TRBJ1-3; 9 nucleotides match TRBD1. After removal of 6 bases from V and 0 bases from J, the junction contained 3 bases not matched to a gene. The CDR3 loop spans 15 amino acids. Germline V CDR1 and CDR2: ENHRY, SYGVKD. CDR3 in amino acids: CAIREQGASGNTIYF. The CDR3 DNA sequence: TGTGCCATCAGGGAACAGGGGGCCTCTGGAAACACCATATATTTT.

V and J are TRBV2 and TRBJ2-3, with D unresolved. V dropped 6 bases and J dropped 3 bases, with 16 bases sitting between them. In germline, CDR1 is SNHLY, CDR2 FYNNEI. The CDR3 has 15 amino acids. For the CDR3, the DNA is TGTGCCAGCAGCGTCGACCGCACGAGGACAGATACGCAGTATTTT. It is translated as CASSVDRTRTDTQYF.

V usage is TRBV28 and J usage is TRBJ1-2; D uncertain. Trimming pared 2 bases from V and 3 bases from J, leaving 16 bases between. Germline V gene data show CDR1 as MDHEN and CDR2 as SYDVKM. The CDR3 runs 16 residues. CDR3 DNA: TGTGCCAGCAGTTTAGGCGGAGGGTTGCCCTACTATGGCTACACCTTC. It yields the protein CASSLGGGLPYYGYTF.

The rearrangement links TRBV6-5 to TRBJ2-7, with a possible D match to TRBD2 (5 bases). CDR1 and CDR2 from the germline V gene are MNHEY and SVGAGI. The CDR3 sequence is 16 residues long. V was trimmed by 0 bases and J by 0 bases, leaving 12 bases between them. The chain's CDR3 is CASSYSRALSSYEQYF. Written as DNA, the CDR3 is TGTGCCAGCAGTTACTCGCGGGCCTTAAGCTCCTACGAGCAGTACTTC.

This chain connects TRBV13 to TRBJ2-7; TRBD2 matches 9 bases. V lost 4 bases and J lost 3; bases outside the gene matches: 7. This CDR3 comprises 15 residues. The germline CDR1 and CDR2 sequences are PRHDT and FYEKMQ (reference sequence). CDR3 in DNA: TGTGCCAGCAGCTCGAGCGGGGGGCAATTCTACGAGCAGTACTTC. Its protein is CASSSSGGQFYEQYF.

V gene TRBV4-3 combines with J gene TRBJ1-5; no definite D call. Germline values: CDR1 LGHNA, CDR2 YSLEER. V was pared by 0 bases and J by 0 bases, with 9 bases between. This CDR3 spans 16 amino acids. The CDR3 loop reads CASSQEFGRSNQPQHF. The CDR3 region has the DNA TGCGCCAGCAGCCAAGAATTCGGTCGTAGCAATCAGCCCCAGCATTTT.

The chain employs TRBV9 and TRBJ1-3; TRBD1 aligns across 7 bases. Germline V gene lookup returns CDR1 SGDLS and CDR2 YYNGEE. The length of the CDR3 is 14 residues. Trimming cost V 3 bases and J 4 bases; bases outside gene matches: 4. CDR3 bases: TGTGCCAGCAGCGAAGGGACAGAAGGAAACACCATATATTTT. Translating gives CASSEGTEGNTIYF.

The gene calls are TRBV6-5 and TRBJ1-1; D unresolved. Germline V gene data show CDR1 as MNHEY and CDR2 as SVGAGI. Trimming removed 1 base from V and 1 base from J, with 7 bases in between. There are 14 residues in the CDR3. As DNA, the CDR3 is TGTGCCAGCAGTTACTTAACAGAGAACACTGAAGCTTTCTTT. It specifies CASSYLTENTEAFF.

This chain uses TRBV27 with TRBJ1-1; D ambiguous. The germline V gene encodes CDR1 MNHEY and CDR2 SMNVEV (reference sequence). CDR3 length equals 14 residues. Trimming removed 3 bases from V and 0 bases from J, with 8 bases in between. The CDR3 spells CASSLYSMNTEAFF. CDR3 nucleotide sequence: TGTGCCAGCAGTTTGTACAGCATGAACACTGAAGCTTTCTTT.

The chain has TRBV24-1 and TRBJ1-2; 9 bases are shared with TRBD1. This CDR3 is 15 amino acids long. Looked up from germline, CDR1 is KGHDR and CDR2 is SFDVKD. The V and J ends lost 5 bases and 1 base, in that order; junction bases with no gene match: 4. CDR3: CATSAPGQGNYGYTF. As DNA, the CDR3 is TGTGCCACCAGTGCTCCGGGACAGGGTAACTATGGCTACACCTTC.

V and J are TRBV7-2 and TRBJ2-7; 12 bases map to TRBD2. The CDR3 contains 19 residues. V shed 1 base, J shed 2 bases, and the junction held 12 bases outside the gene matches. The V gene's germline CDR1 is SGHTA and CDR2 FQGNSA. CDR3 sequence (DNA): TGTGCCAGCAGCTTAGTTAGTCCAACTAGCGGGGGGTACACCTACGAGCAGTACTTC. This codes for CASSLVSPTSGGYTYEQYF.

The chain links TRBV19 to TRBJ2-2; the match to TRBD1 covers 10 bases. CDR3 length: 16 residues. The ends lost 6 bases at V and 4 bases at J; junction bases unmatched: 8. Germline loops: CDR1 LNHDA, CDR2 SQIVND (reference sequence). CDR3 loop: CASRGWDRGLTGELFF. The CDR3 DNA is TGTGCCAGTAGGGGATGGGACAGGGGCCTCACCGGGGAGCTGTTTTTT.

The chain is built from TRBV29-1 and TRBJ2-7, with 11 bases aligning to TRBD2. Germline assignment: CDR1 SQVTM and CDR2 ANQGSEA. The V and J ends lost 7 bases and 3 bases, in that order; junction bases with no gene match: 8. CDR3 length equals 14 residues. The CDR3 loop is CSGKTSGDYYEQYF. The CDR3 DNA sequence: TGCAGCGGCAAGACTAGCGGGGATTACTACGAGCAGTACTTC.

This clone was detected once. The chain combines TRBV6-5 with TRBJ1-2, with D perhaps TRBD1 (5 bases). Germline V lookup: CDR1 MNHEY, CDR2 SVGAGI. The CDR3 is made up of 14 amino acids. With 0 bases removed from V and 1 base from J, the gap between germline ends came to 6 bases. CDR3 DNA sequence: TGTGCCAGCAGTTACTCAGGACATAACTATGGCTACACCTTC. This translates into CASSYSGHNYGYTF.

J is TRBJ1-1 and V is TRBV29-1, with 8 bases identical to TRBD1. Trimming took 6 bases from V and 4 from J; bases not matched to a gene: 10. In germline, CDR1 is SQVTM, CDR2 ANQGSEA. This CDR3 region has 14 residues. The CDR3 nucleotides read TGCAGCGTGAAGAACCAGGGGGCTGGCACTGAAGCTTTCTTT. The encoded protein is CSVKNQGAGTEAFF. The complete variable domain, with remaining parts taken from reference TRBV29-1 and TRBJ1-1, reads SAVISQKPSRDICQRGTSLTIQCQVDSQVTMMFWYRQQPGQSLTLIATANQGSEATYESGFVIDKFPISRPNLTFSTLTVSNMSPEDSSIYLCSVKNQGAGTEAFFGQGTRLTVV.

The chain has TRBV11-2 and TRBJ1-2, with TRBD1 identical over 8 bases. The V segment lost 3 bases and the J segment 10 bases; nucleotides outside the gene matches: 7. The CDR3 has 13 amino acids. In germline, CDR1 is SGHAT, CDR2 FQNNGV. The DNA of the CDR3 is TGTGCCAGCAGCTTGGACAGGGCCTCTGACTACACCTTC. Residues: CASSLDRASDYTF.

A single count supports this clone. CDR3: CASSRTAMNTEAFF. The CDR3 bases are TGTGCCAGCAGCAGGACAGCCATGAACACTGAAGCTTTCTTT. V usage is TRBV3-1 (or the pseudogene TRBV3-2) and J usage is TRBJ1-1; D perhaps matches TRBD1 (6 bases). Per the germline V gene, CDR1 is LGHDT and CDR2 is YNNKEL (reference sequence). The CDR3 runs 14 residues. Between the trimmed V and J ends, which lost 5 bases and 0 bases, there was a span of 10 bases.

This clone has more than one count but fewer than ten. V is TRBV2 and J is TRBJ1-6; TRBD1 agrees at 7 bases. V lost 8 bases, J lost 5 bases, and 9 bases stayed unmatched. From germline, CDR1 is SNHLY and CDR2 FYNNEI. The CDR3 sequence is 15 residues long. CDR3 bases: TGTGCCAGCGATGAACAGGGGATGGATAATTCACCCCTCCACTTT. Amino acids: CASDEQGMDNSPLHF.

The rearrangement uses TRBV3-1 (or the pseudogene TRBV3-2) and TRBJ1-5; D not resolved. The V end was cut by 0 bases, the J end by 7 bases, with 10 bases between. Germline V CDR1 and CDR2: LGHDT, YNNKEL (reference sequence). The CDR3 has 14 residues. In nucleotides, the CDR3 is TGTGCCAGCAGCCAAGATCCGGGGAAACAGCCCCAGCATTTT. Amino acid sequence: CASSQDPGKQPQHF.

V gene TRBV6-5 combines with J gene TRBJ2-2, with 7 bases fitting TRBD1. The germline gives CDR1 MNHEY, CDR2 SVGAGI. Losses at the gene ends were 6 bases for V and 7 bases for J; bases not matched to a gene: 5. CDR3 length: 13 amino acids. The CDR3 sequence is CASRGDRIGELFF. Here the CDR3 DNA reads TGTGCCAGCAGGGGGGACAGAATCGGGGAGCTGTTTTTT.

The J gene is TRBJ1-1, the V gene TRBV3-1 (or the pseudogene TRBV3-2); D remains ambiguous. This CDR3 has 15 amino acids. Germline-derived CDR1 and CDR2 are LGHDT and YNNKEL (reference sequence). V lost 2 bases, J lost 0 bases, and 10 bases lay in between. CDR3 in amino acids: CASSQFSVMNTEAFF. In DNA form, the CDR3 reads TGTGCCAGCAGCCAATTTTCAGTCATGAACACTGAAGCTTTCTTT.

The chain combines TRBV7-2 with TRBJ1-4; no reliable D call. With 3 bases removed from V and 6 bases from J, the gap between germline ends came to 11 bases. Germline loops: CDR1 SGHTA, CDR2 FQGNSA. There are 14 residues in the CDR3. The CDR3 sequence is CASSFTQSHEKLFF. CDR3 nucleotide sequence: TGTGCCAGCAGCTTTACACAGTCCCATGAAAAACTGTTTTTT.

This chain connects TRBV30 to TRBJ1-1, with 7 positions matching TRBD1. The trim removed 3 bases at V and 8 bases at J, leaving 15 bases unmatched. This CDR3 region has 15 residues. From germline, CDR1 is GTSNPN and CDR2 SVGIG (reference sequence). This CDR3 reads CAWRRVGIGTAEAFF. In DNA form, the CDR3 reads TGTGCCTGGAGGAGGGTGGGGATTGGGACAGCAGAAGCTTTCTTT.